A single TCR beta chain is shown here with its context. Its antigen is not known. This sample was taken from a study of identical twins. Study-level findings and limits: Among monozygotic twins, out-of-frame TCR alpha sharing exceeded what models predicted.

MiXCR, applied by TCRdb to the 5' RACE reads, yields one record per CDR3 protein. The sample holds 500,000 to 650,000 distinct CDR3 sequences; roughly 6.6% are singletons and the top ten take 1.6%. The sample was also reused in another study, on yellow fever vaccine responses in identical twins. From that second work: Twins' vaccine T cell response reportedly gave the appearance of partial convergence and partial personalization.

The specimen sequenced was PBMCs. This TCR was sampled from a young woman in good health.

CDR3 sequence reads: CASSPGGAGNTGELFF. In nucleotides, the CDR3 is TGTGCCAGCAGCCCAGGGGGGGCAGGGAACACCGGGGAGCTGTTTTTT. The chain links TRBV7-7 to TRBJ2-2; D may match TRBD1 or TRBD2 (7 bases each). V gave up 5 bases and J gave up 1 base, with 14 bases separating them. The CDR3 has 16 amino acids. Germline CDR1 reads SSHAT; CDR2 reads FNYEAQ (reference sequence).